These 9 T cell receptor beta chains were sequenced from one sample in a study of blood T cell repertoires in COVID-19. Clones were sequenced by immunoSEQ multiplex PCR, and TCRdb holds only the in-frame ones, with some missing. Among under 170,000 clones listed, approximately 86% were seen once. Sequences were obtained from peripheral blood. The receptors originated from a woman in her sixties with active or convalescent COVID-19.

This clone came up once. The V gene is TRBV27, the J gene TRBJ1-6, with 9 bases lining up with TRBD1. The CDR3 extends over 15 amino acids. Germline loops: CDR1 MNHEY, CDR2 SMNVEV (reference sequence). J was trimmed by 7 bases and V by 7 bases; bases with no gene match: 8. CDR3 sequence: CASKTTGTGNSPLHF. CDR3 coding DNA: TGTGCCAGCAAAACCACCGGGACAGGGAATTCACCCCTCCACTTT.

The V and J genes are TRBV5-1 and TRBJ2-7, with 7 bases lining up with TRBD2. Trimming took 0 bases from V and 7 from J; bases not matched to a gene: 13. This CDR3 has 16 amino acids. The germline V gene encodes CDR1 SGHRS and CDR2 YFSETQ. The CDR3, as DNA: TGCGCCAGCAGCTTGGAGGGCCGGCCACCCGGGGGGGAGCAGTACTTC. This translates into CASSLEGRPPGGEQYF. Based on the CDR3 plus reference TRBV5-1 and TRBJ2-7, the full variable domain is KAGVTQTPRYLIKTRGQQVTLSCSPISGHRSVSWYQQTPGQGLQFLFEYFSETQRNKGNFPGRFSGRQFSNSRSEMNVSTLELGDSALYLCASSLEGRPPGGEQYFGPGTRLTVT.

The table lists this clone with a count of one. The chain couples TRBV5-4 to TRBJ2-2, with 14 bases fitting TRBD2. J gave up 0 bases and V 5 bases, and 6 bases lay outside the gene matches. Germline CDR1 SGHNT, CDR2 YYREEE (reference sequence). The CDR3 sequence is 18 residues long. DNA of the CDR3: TGTGCCAGCAGTTCCGGACTAGCGGGGGGACCGAACACCGGGGAGCTGTTTTTT. Protein sequence: CASSSGLAGGPNTGELFF.

The chain joins TRBV3-1 (or the pseudogene TRBV3-2) to TRBJ2-7; 11 positions match TRBD1. V shed 5 bases and J 4 bases; nucleotides not matched to a gene: 4. CDR3 length: 14 amino acids. Germline CDR1 is LGHDT and CDR2 is YNNKEL (reference sequence). CDR3 loop: CASSLGQGAYEQYF. CDR3 nucleotide sequence: TGTGCCAGCAGCTTAGGACAGGGGGCTTACGAGCAGTACTTC.

The table lists this clone with a count of one. This rearrangement joins TRBV2 to TRBJ1-3; D ambiguous. Trimming left V 3 bases short and J 0 bases short, with 9 bases between. Germline V lookup: CDR1 SNHLY, CDR2 FYNNEI. CDR3 length equals 15 residues. The CDR3 spells CASSERAGSGNTIYF. DNA for the CDR3: TGTGCCAGCAGTGAGAGGGCTGGCTCTGGAAACACCATATATTTT.

V gene TRBV4-1 combines with J gene TRBJ2-1; 9 positions match TRBD1. V lost 2 bases and J lost 2; bases outside the gene matches: 7. The CDR3 length is 17 residues. The germline V gene encodes CDR1 MGHRA and CDR2 YSYEKL. The CDR3 DNA reads TGCGCCAGCAGCCAAAGTGGACAGGGGTCCCCCTACAATGAGCAGTTCTTC. This encodes CASSQSGQGSPYNEQFF.

The chain employs TRBV30 and TRBJ1-5; 7 bases map to TRBD1. J gave up 4 bases and V 3 bases, and 6 bases lay outside the gene matches. Germline-derived CDR1 and CDR2 are GTSNPN and SVGIG (reference sequence). This CDR3 region has 14 residues. CDR3 in amino acids: CAWRQTGNNQPQHF. Here the CDR3 DNA reads TGTGCCTGGAGACAGACAGGGAATAATCAGCCCCAGCATTTT.

The V gene is TRBV10-2, the J gene TRBJ2-6; D perhaps matches TRBD2 (5 bases). CDR1 is WSHSY, CDR2 SAAADI, per germline. This CDR3 comprises 15 residues. V was clipped by 3 bases and J by 4 bases, with 10 bases between them. CDR3 amino acids: CASSEPGTGANVLTF. CDR3 DNA: TGCGCCAGCAGTGAACCGGGAACCGGGGCCAACGTCCTGACTTTC.

This clone has a single count. J is TRBJ1-1 and V is TRBV11-2, with D tentatively TRBD1 (5 bases). CDR3 length: 13 residues. Germline V gives CDR1 SGHAT, CDR2 FQNNGV. V gave up 4 bases and J gave up 8 bases, with 14 bases separating them. CDR3 nucleotide sequence: TGTGCCAGCAGCTCCGACACCGACAGCGAAGCTTTCTTT. Its protein is CASSSDTDSEAFF.